This TCR beta chain derives from a study of T cells after yellow fever vaccination (dated by TCRdb to about 2019). With respect to the entire study: The SMART-Seq v4 Ultra Low Input RNA kit was used to prepare libraries from fractions with low cell numbers. The cohort comprised two healthy male donors, one aged 18 to 29 and one aged 30 to 40 years. To follow T-cell clones before and after both primary and booster YFV17D yellow fever vaccination, bulk TCR alpha and beta repertoires underwent longitudinal sequencing. Bulk PBMC replicates and cell subsets were isolated from blood drawn at multiple timepoints before and after both primary and secondary immunization. The investigation overall reported the following: Only two donors were included in the study, so the extent to which the findings can be generalized is limited. Compared with the primary T-cell response, the secondary T-cell response was weaker but faster, peaking on day 5 rather than day 15. Most clones expanded after primary vaccination (approximately 95% of CD4 and 70% to 90% of CD8) were re-detected after the booster, suggesting that broad memory maintenance occurred. A small fraction of clonotypes showed up in both the CD4 and CD8 compartments, probably as a result of convergent recombination. FACS-sorted repertoires could contain abundant contaminating clonotypes from the bulk population, so computational filtering was required.

In light of the paper, this sample's treatment or condition label describes: live attenuated yellow fever vaccine strain. Two biological replicates of bulk PBMCs were collected at each blood-draw timepoint. A standard Ficoll-Paque protocol was used to isolate PBMCs from peripheral blood. TriZol was used to extract RNA from bulk PBMCs, CD4 and CD8 fractions, and dextramer-positive and dextramer-negative fractions. Of note for this clonotype: Its antigen has not been determined. Per-base quality was not reported, and no clone a single base away is much larger than it.

This sample was sequenced with an Illumina NovaSeq 6000. Synthesis of TCR cDNA relied on 5'RACE template switching, a step that introduced a universal primer site along with unique molecular identifiers. Priming for cDNA synthesis came from both the TCR alpha and TCR beta constant segments. Libraries were amplified in two PCR steps, with sample barcodes and sequencing adapters added in the second step. Sequencing of the libraries was done on either Illumina HiSeq 2500 (2x100 bp) or NovaSeq (2x150 bp). As for how the authors treated the data: MIGEC handled demultiplexing of reads and collapsing into UMI consensus sequences, while MiXCR performed V(D)J alignment. Clonotypes responding to the vaccine were identified with edgeR on replicate PBMC samples, with the criteria of FDR below 0.01 and a log2 fold change above 5 up to day 15. Bulk clonotypes were assigned CD4 or CD8 identity according to which sequenced CD4 or CD8 repertoire held them at higher abundance. TCRdb reran the public reads through fastp at Q25 and MiXCR, keeping productive beta chains. Each entry merges the rows of one CDR3 protein and shows their most common DNA and genes. The V and J calls follow TCRdb's processing rather than the paper's. This sample lists 400,000 to 450,000 distinct CDR3 sequences; roughly a sixth were detected once. Jointly, the top ten make up over 15% of the sample.

The germline V gene provides CDR1 SGDLS and CDR2 YYNGEE. Including the terminal cysteine and phenylalanine, the CDR3 comprises 15 residues. CDR3 DNA only is kept here, 45 bases in frame from base 1. Relative to germline, V is missing 2 bases and J is missing 7 bases, with 9 bases of the junction outside any gene match. The clonotype comes from a man aged 18 to 30 who received the YFV17D yellow fever vaccine. The material was PBMCs, obtained before the yellow fever booster vaccination. The sequence joins TRBV9 to TRBJ2-5; 9 central nucleotides agree with TRBD2. The CDR3 reads as follows: CASSVSGGPEVTQYF. The nucleotide sequence is given as TGTGCCAGCAGCGTTAGCGGGGGCCCAGAGGTGACCCAGTACTTC.